This T cell receptor beta chain stems from a study of beta chain features in type 1 diabetes. Study-wide points: Whether HLA type influences TCRB rearrangement remained unresolved here. The study found moderately but significantly shorter TCRB CDR3s in all four CD4+ subsets of Type 1 diabetes patients.

In the case of this clone: Its matching antigen is unknown.

Isolated RNA was reverse transcribed in full, so expressed TCRB transcripts were sequenced. Using immunoSEQ multiplex PCR, the repertoire was profiled, and TCRdb retains in-frame clones only, with some absent. The sample carries under 250,000 clones, 12% to 15% recorded once. CDR1 is SEHNR and CDR2 is FQNEAQ in the germline V gene (reference sequence). The CDR3 consists of 14 residues. The V gene end was trimmed by 5 bases and the J gene end by 1 base; junction bases not matched to a gene: 3. The sample consisted of naive CD4+ T cells from blood. The gene calls are TRBV7-9 and TRBJ1-1, with 8 bases matching TRBD1. The clonotype comes from a woman aged 35 to 49 in good health. Here the CDR3 DNA reads TGTGCCAGCAGCAGGACAGGGAAGAACACTGAAGCTTTCTTT. Its translation is CASSRTGKNTEAFF.